This TCR beta chain was sequenced in a study of shared T cell receptors in the human thymus. CDR1 is MRHNA and CDR2 is SNTAGT in the germline V gene. The CDR3 is 14 residues long. V shed 4 bases, J shed 8 bases, and the junction held 7 bases outside the gene matches. The repertoire was sequenced with immunoSEQ multiplex PCR; TCRdb's copy has only in-frame clones and lacks some. The table lists roughly 560,000 clones, roughly 74% of them singletons. The sample was also linked to a second study, of human thymus T cells. That paper adds: Healthy Finnish infants undergoing corrective surgery for congenital heart defects were the donors. The thymus tissue came from resections taken during corrective heart surgery. Biased V and J segment usage appeared in thymus and peripheral blood. Related reports documented highly overlapping thymic repertoires among unrelated individuals.

The chain carries TRBV6-4 and TRBJ2-1, with TRBD2 matching 8 bases. The specimen was thymocytes. The TCR sequence derives from a boy in the first two years of life with a congenital heart defect. CDR3 sequence (DNA): TGTGCCAGCAGTGGAGGAGCGGGAGACGATGAGCAGTTCTTC. This encodes CASSGGAGDDEQFF.